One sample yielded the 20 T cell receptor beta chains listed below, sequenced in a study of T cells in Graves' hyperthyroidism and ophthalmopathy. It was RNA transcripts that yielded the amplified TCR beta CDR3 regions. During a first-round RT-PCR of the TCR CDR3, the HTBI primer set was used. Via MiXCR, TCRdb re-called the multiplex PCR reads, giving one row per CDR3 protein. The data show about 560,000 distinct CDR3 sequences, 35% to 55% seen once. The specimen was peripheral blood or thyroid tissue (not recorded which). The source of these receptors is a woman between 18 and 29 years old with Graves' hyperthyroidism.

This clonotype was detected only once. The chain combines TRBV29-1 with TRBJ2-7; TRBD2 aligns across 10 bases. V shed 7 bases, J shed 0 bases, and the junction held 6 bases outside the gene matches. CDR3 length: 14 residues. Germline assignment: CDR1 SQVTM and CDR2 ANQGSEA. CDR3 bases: TGCAGCGCCGAACTAGCGGGGAGCTCCTACGAGCAGTACTTC. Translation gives CSAELAGSSYEQYF.

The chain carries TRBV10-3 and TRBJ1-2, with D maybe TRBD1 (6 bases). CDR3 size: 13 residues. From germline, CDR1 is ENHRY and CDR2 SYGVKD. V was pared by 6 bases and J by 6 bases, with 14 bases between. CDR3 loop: CAIRLQGHNGYTF. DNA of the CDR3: TGTGCCATCAGACTACAGGGACATAATGGCTACACCTTC.

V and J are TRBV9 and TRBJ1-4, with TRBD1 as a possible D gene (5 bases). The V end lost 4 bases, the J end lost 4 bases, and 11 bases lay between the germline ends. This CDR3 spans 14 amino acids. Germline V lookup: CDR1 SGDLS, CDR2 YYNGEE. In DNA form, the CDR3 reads TGTGCCAGCAGCAGAGGGACGGTTAATGAAAAACTGTTTTTT. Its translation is CASSRGTVNEKLFF.

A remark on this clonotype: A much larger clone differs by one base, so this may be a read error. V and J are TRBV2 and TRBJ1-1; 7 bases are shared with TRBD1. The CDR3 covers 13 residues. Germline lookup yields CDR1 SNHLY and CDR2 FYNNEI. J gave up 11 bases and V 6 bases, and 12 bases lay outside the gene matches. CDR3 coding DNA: TGTGCCAGCAGGCCCGACAGGGAGAATGATGCTTTCTTT. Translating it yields CASRPDRENDAFF.

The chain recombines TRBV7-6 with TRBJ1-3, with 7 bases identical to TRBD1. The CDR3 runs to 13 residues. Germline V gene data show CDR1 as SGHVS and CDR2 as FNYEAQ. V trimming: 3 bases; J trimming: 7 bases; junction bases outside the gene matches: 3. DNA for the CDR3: TGTGCCAGCAGCTTTGGGACAGCGAACACCATATATTTT. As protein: CASSFGTANTIYF.

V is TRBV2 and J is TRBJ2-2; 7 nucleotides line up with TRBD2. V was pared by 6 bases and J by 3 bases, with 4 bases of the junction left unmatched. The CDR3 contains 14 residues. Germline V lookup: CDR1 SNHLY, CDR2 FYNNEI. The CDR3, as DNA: TGTGCCAGCAGGCGCAGCGGGGACACCGGGGAGCTGTTTTTT. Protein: CASRRSGDTGELFF.

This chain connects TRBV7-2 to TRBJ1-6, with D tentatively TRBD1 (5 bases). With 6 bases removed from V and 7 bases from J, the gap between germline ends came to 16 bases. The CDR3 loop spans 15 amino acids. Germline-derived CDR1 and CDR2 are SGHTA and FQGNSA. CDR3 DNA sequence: TGTGCCAGCAGTCTCCGGGGACGCGGCAATTCACCCCTCCACTTT. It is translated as CASSLRGRGNSPLHF.

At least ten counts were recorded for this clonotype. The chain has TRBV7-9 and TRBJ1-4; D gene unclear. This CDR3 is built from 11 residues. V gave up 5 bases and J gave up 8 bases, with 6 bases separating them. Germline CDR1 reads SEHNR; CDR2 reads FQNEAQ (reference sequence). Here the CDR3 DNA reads TGTGCCAGCAGCCCCGGGGAAAAACTGTTTTTT. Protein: CASSPGEKLFF.

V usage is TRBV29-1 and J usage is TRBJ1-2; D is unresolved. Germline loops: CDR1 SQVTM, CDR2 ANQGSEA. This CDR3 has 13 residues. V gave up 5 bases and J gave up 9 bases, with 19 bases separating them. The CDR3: CSVSTEGLRSYTF. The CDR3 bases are TGCAGCGTTAGCACCGAGGGCCTTCGCAGCTACACCTTC.

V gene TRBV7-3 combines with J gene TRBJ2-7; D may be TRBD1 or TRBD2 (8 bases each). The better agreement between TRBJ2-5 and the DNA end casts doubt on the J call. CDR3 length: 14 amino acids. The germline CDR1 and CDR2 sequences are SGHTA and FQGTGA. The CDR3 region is CASTSLAGQVTQYF. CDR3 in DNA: TGTGCCAGCACCTCCTTAGCGGGACAGGTGACCCAGTACTTC.

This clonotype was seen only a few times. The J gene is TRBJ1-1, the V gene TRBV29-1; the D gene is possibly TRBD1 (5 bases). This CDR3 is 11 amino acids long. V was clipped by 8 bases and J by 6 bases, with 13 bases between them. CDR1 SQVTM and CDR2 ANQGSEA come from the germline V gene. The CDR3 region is CSLGGSSEAFF. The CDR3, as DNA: TGCAGCTTGGGGGGGTCGTCTGAAGCTTTCTTT.

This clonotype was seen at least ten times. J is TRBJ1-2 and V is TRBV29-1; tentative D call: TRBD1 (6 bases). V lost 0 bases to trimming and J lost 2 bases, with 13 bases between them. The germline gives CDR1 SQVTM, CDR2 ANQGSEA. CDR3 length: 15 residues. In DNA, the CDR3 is TGCAGCGTTGAAGAGAACGAGGGGGGAAACTATGGCTACACCTTC. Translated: CSVEENEGGNYGYTF.

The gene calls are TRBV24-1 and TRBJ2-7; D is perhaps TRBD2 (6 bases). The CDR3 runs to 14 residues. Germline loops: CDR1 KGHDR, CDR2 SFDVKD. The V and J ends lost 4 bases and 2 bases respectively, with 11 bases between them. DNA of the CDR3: TGTGCCACCAGTGAGGGAGGAGGGCCCTACGAGCAGTACTTC. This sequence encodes CATSEGGGPYEQYF.

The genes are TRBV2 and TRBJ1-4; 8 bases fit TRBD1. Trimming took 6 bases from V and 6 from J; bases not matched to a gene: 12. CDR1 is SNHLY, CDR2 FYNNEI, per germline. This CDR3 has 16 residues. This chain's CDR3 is CASRPNRQGAYEKLFF. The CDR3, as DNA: TGTGCCAGCAGACCCAACAGGCAGGGGGCATATGAAAAACTGTTTTTT.

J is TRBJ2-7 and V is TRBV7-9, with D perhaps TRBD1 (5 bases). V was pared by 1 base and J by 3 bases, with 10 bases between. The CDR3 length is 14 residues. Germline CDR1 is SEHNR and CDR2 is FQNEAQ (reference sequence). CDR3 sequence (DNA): TGTGCCAGCAGCTTAGAGGCAGGGCGCTACGAGCAGTACTTC. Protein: CASSLEAGRYEQYF. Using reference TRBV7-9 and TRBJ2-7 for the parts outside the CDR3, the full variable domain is DTGVSQNPRHKITKRGQNVTFRCDPISEHNRLYWYRQTLGQGPEFLTYFQNEAQLEKSRLLSDRFSAERPKGSFSTLEIQRTEQGDSAMYLCASSLEAGRYEQYFGPGTRLTVT.

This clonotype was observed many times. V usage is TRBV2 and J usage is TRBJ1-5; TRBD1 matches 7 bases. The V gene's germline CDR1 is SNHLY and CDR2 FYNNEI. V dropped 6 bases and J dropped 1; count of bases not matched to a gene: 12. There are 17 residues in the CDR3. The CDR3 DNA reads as TGTGCCAGCAGCCACCGGTGGGGCAGGGGGAGCAATCAGCCCCAGCATTTT. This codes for CASSHRWGRGSNQPQHF.

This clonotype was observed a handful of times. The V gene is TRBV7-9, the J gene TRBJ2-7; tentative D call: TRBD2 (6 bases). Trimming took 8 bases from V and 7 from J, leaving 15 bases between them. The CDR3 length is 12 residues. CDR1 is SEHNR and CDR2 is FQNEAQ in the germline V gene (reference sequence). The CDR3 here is CASLTHRGEQYF. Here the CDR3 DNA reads TGTGCCAGCCTCACCCACCGGGGGGAGCAGTACTTC.

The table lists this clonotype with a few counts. CDR3: CASSLAGLSEAFF. The CDR3 bases are TGTGCCAGCAGCTTAGCTGGGCTCTCTGAAGCTTTCTTT. The V gene is TRBV7-3, the J gene TRBJ1-1; no definite D call. This CDR3 contains 13 residues. Germline loops: CDR1 SGHTA, CDR2 FQGTGA. Trimming stripped 2 bases from V and 6 bases from J, with 10 bases between.

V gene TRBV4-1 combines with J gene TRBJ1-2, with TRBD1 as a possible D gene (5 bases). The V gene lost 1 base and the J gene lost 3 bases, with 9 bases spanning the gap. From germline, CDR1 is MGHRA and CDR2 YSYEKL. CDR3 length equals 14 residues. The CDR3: CASSQGTTDYGYTF. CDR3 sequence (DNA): TGCGCCAGCAGCCAAGGGACAACGGACTATGGCTACACCTTC.

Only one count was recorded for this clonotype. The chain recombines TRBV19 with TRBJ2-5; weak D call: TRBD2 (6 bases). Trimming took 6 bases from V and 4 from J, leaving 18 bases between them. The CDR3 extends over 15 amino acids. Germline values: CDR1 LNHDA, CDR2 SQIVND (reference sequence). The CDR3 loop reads CASSKGGSAAETQYF. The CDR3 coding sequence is TGTGCCAGTAGCAAAGGAGGGAGTGCCGCAGAGACCCAGTACTTC.